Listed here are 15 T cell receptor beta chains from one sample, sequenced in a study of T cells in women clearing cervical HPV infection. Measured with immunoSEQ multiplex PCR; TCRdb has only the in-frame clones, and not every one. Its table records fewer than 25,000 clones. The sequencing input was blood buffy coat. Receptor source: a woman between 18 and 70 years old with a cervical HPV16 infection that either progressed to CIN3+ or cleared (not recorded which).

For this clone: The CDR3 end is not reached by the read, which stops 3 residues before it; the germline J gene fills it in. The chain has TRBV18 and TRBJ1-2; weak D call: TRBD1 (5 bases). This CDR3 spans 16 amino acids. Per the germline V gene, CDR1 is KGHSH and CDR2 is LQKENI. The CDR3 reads CASSPWGLAYADTYTF. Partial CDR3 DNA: TGTGCCAGCTCACCTTGGGGACTAGCGTACGCAGATACC.

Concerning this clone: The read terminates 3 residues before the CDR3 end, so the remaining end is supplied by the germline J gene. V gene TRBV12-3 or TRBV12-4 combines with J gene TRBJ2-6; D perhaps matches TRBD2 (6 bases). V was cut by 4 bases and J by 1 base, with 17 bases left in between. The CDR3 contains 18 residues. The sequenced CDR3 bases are TGTGCCAGCAGTTCCGGTGCGCACGGGGGTTCTGGGGCCAACGTC. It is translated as CASSSGAHGGSGANV. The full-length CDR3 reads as CASSSGAHGGSGANVLTF.

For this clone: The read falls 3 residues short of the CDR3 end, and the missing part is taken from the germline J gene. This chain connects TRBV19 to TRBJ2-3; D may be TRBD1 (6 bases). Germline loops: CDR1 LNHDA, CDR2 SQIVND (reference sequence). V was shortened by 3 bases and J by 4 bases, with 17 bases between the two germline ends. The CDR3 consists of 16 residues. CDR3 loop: CASSILSGALSDTQYF. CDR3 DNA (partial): TGTGCCAGTAGTATTTTATCAGGGGCTTTATCAGATACG.

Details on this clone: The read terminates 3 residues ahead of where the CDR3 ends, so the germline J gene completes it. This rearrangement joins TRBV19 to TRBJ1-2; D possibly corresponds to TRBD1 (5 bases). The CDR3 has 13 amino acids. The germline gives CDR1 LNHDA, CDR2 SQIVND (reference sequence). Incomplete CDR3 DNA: TGTGCCAGTAAGGGTGGGGGGAGCAATGAC. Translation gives CASKGGGSND. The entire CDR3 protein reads CASKGGGSNDYTF. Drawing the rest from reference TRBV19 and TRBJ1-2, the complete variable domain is DGGITQSPKYLFRKEGQNVTLSCEQNLNHDAMYWYRQDPGQGLRLIYYSQIVNDFQKGDIAEGYSVSREKKESFPLTVTSAQKNPTAFYLCASKGGGSNDYTFGSGTRLTVV.

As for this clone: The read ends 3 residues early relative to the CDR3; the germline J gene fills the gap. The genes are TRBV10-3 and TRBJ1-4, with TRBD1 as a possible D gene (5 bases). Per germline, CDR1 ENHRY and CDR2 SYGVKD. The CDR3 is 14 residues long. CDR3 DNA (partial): TGTGCCATCAGAGCGGGGGTTGGAAATTCACCA. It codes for CAIRAGVGNSP. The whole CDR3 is CAIRAGVGNSPLFF.

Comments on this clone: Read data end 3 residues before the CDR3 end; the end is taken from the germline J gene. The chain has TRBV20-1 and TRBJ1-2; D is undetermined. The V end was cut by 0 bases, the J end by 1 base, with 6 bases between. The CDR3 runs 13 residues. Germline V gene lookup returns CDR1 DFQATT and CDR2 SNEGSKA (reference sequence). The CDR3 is CSARDKVNYGYTF. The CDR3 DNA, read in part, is TGCAGTGCTAGAGATAAGGTTAACTATGGC.

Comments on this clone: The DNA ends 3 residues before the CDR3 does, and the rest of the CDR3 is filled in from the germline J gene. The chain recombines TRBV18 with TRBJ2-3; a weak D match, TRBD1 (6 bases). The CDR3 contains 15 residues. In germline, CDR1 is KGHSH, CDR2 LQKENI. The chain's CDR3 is CASSHGQNLNQPQYF. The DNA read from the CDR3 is TGTGCCAGCTCACATGGACAGAACCTCAATCAGCCG.

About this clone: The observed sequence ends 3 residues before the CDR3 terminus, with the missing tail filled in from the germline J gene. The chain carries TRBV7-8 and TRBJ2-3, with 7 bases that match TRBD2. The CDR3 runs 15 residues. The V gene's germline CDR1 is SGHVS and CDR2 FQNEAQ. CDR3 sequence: CATLPGEGYQETQYF. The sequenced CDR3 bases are TGTGCCACCCTGCCGGGGGAGGGGTACCAAGAGACG.

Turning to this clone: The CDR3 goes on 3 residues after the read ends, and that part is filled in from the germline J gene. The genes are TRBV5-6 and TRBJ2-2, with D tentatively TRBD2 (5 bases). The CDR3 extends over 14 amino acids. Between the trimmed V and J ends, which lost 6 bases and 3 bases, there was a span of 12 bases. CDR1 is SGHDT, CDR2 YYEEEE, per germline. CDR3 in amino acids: CASTLMRDTGELFF. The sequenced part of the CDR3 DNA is TGTGCCAGCACCCTGATGAGGGACACCGGGGAG.

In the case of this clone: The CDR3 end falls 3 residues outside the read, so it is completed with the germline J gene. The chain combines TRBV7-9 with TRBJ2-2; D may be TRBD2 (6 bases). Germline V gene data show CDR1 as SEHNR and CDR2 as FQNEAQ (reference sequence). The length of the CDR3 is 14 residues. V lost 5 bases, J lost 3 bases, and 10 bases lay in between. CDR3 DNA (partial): TGTGCCAGCAGCCTCCGGGGGTACACCGGGGAG. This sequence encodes CASSLRGYTGE. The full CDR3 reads CASSLRGYTGELFF.

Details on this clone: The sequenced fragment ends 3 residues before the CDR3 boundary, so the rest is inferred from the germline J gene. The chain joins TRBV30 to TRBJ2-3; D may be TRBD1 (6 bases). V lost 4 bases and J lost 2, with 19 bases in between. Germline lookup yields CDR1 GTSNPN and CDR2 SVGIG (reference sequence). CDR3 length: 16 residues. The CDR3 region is CAWTPGQPKVTDTQYF. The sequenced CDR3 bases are TGTGCCTGGACCCCCGGACAGCCAAAGGTCACAGATACG.

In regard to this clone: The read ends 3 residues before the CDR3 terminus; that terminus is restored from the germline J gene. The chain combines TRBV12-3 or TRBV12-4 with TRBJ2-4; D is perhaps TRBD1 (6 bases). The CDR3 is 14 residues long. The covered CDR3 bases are TGTGCCAGCAGTCCTTCCGGACAGACGAAAAAT. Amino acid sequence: CASSPSGQTKN. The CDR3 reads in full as CASSPSGQTKNQYF.

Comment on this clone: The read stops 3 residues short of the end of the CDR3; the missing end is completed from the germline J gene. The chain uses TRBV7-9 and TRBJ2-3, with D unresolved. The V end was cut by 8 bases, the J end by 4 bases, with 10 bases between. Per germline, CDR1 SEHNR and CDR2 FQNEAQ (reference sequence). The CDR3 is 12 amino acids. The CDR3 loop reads CASRQVADTQYF. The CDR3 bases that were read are TGTGCCAGCCGACAAGTGGCAGATACG. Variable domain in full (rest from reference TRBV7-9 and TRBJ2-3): DTGVSQNPRHKITKRGQNVTFRCDPISEHNRLYWYRQTLGQGPEFLTYFQNEAQLEKSRLLSDRFSAERPKGSFSTLEIQRTEQGDSAMYLCASRQVADTQYFGPGTRLTVL.

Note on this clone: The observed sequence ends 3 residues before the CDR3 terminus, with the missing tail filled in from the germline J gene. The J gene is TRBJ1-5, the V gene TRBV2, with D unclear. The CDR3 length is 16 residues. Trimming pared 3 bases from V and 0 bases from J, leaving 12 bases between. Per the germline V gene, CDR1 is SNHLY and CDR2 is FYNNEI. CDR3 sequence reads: CASSEEAGNSNQPQHF. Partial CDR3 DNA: TGTGCCAGCAGTGAGGAGGCGGGTAATAGCAATCAGCCC.

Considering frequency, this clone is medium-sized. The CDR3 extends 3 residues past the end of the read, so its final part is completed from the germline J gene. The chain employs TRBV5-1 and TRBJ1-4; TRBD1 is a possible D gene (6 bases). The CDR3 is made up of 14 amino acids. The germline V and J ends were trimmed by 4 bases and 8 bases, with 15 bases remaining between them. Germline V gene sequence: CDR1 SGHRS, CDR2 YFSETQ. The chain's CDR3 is CASSPTQGTEKLFF. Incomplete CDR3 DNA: TGCGCCAGCAGCCCGACACAGGGAACGGAAAAA.